The source of this T cell receptor (beta chain) is a study of breast tumors, draining lymph nodes, adjacent tissues. Findings and caveats of the study: Tumor repertoires ranked between lymph nodes and nontumor tissue in diversity, with V and J gene preferences. Data fit most tumor T cells coming from lymph node, expanding in tumor. That most tumor T cells come from lymph nodes remained unproven. Compared with basal-like, luminal-like tumors shared significantly more repertoire with nontumor tissue.

One entry per CDR3 protein results from TCRdb running MiXCR on the multiplex PCR reads. The sample carries approximately 7,100 distinct CDR3 sequences, around 80% recorded once. Germline CDR1 is DFQATT and CDR2 is SNEGSKA (reference sequence). This CDR3 is built from 15 residues. After removal of 5 bases from V and 6 bases from J, the junction contained 8 bases not matched to a gene. About this clonotype itself: What it binds is not known.

Sequencing input: tumor-adjacent breast tissue. The chain couples TRBV20-1 to TRBJ2-1, with 12 bases fitting TRBD2. This TCR came from a female donor with breast cancer. Some clones in this sample may be carry-over from other donors' samples. The CDR3 spells CSALRSSGRVNEQFF. CDR3 bases: TGCAGTGCTCTTCGGTCTAGCGGGAGGGTCAATGAGCAGTTCTTC.